Shown below are 5 T cell receptor beta chains from a single sample sequenced in a study of spatial heterogeneity in lung cancer. The antigens these receptors bind are not known. Study results and limitations: Tumor mutation count correlated with how many alpha and beta TCRs expanded intratumorally.

Time point given: sample taken at primary tumor resection. From the 5' RACE reads, TCRdb called clonotypes with MiXCR, one entry per CDR3 protein. The repertoire consists of fewer than 11,000 distinct CDR3 sequences, with 10% to 15% occurring once and the leading ten covering over 9.5%. The sample here was lung tumor tissue, taken at surgery. Receptors were obtained from a male donor with early-stage non-small cell lung cancer.

This clonotype was recorded at least ten times. In a library made to pick up alpha chains, this beta chain is a stray read with a size that means little. The V gene is TRBV5-1, the J gene TRBJ2-7, with 9 bases identical to TRBD2. Per the germline V gene, CDR1 is SGHRS and CDR2 is YFSETQ. V lost 1 base, J lost 1 base, and 3 bases stayed unmatched. CDR3 length: 15 residues. The CDR3 coding sequence is TGCGCCAGCAGCTTGTCGACTAGCGGATCCTACGAGCAGTACTTC. It codes for CASSLSTSGSYEQYF. The full variable domain, rest sourced from reference TRBV5-1 and TRBJ2-7, is KAGVTQTPRYLIKTRGQQVTLSCSPISGHRSVSWYQQTPGQGLQFLFEYFSETQRNKGNFPGRFSGRQFSNSRSEMNVSTLELGDSALYLCASSLSTSGSYEQYFGPGTRLTVT.

This clonotype was detected ten times or more. This beta chain lies outside the target of a library built for alpha chains; its clone size means little. V usage is TRBV29-1 and J usage is TRBJ2-7; TRBD1 might be the D (5 bases). The CDR3 is 12 residues long. The germline CDR1 and CDR2 sequences are SQVTM and ANQGSEA. Trimming pared 7 bases from V and 3 bases from J, leaving 13 bases between. CDR3 DNA sequence: TGCAGCGGGATGACAGTTAGCTACGAGCAGTACTTC. Protein sequence: CSGMTVSYEQYF.

This clonotype was seen ten or more times. Since the library was made to target alpha chains, this beta chain is a stray read and its abundance is not meaningful. CDR3 in amino acids: CASSLGASLSTDTQYF. In nucleotides, the CDR3 is TGTGCCAGCAGCTTAGGGGCTAGCCTCAGCACAGATACGCAGTATTTT. The chain employs TRBV7-8 and TRBJ2-3; perhaps TRBD2 as D (5 bases). The germline gives CDR1 SGHVS, CDR2 FQNEAQ. The CDR3 covers 16 residues. The V end lost 1 base, the J end lost 0 bases, and 11 bases lay between the germline ends.

Notes on this clonotype: This beta chain appears as a stray read in a library generated for alpha chains; its size is not informative. Here the CDR3 DNA reads TGTGCCAGCAGCTTAGAGGTAATCGGAACTGAAGCTTTCTTT. It specifies CASSLEVIGTEAFF. This chain joins TRBV7-8 and TRBJ1-1; D gene ambiguous. The germline gives CDR1 SGHVS, CDR2 FQNEAQ. This CDR3 spans 14 amino acids. V was shortened by 1 base and J by 5 bases, with 11 bases between the two germline ends.

Ten or more counts support this clonotype. This beta chain is an off-target read within a library intended for alpha chains, so its frequency means little. This chain uses TRBV11-2 with TRBJ2-7; 7 nucleotides agree with TRBD2. J lost 5 bases, V lost 5 bases, and 9 bases had no gene match. The CDR3 covers 14 residues. Germline CDR1 is SGHAT and CDR2 is FQNNGV. In nucleotides, the CDR3 is TGTGCCAGCAGCCCGAGCGGGAAACCCCACGAGCAGTACTTC. Its translation is CASSPSGKPHEQYF.